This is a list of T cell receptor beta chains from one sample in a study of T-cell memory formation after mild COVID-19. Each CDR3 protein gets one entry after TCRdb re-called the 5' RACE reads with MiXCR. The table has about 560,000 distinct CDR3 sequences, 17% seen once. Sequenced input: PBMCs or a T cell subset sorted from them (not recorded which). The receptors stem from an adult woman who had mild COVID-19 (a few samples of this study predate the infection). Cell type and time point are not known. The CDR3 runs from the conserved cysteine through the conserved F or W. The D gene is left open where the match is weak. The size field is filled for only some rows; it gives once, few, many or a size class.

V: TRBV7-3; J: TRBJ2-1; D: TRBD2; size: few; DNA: TGTGCCAGCAGCTTAAGGCGGGGGGGCAACAATGAGCAGTTCTTC; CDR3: CASSLRRGGNNEQFF
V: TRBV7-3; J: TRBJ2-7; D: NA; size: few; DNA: TGTGCCAGCAGCGCCTGGGGCGGCTACGAGCAGTACTTC; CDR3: CASSAWGGYEQYF
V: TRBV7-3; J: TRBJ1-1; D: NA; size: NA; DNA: TGTGCCAGCAGCTTAGGGTACAGGAACACTGAAGCTTTCTTT; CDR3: CASSLGYRNTEAFF
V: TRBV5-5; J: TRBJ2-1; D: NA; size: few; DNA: TGTGCCAGCAGCATGGGGGTGGGTGAGCAGTTCTTC; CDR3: CASSMGVGEQFF
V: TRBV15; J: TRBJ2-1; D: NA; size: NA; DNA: TGTGCCACCAGCAGAGATTGGGGGTGGGGGCCCCGGAGTGGGAATGAGCAGTTCTTC; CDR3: CATSRDWGWGPRSGNEQFF
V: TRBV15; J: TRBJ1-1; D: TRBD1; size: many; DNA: TGTGCCACCAGCTTCTGGGACAGGGAGGTTGACACTGAAGCTTTCTTT; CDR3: CATSFWDREVDTEAFF
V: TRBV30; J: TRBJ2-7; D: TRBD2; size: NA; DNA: TGTGCCTGGAGTCTAGGACTAGCGGGGGGCGGGCAGTACTTC; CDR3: CAWSLGLAGGGQYF
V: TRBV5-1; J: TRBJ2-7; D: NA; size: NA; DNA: TGCGCCAGCAGCTTGGGATCCGGGGACGGCTACGAGCAGTACTTC; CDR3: CASSLGSGDGYEQYF
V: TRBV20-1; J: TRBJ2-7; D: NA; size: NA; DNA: TGCAGTGCTAGAGATCGTGGACAGCTCCACGAGCAGTACTTC; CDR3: CSARDRGQLHEQYF
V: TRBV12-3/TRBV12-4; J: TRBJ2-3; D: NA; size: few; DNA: TGTGCCAGCAGTGACGGGAGTACGACAGATACGCAGTATTTT; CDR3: CASSDGSTTDTQYF
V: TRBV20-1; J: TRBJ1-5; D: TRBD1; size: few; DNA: TGCAGTGCTAGTTACAGGGGGCGCTTAGGCAATCAGCCCCAGCATTTT; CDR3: CSASYRGRLGNQPQHF
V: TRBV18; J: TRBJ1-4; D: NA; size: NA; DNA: TGTGCCAGCTCACAACTTGACACCGGGAAAAAACTGTTTTTT; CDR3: CASSQLDTGKKLFF
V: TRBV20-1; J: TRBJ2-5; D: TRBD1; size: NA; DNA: TGCAGTGCTGGGGGACAGGGGCGGGAGACCCAGTACTTC; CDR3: CSAGGQGRETQYF
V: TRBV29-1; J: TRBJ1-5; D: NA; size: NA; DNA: TGCAGCGTTGTGGTGCAGGGGAGGGGATCCAATCAGCCCCAGCATTTT; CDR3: CSVVVQGRGSNQPQHF
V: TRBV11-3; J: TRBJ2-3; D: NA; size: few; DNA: TGTGCCAGCAGCTCCCCAGTGGGGCCAGATACGCAGTATTTT; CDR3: CASSSPVGPDTQYF
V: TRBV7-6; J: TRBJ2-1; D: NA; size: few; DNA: TGTGCCAGCAGCCCGGGGGCGGTAGATGAGCAGTTCTTC; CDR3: CASSPGAVDEQFF
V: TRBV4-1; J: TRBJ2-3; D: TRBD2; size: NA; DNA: TGCGCCAGCAGCCATTTCATACGGGAGGGCCTCACAGATACGCAGTATTTT; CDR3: CASSHFIREGLTDTQYF
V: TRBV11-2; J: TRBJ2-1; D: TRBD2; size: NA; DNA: TGTGCCAGCAGCACGACTAGCGGGAGTGGGTATGAGCAGTTCTTC; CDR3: CASSTTSGSGYEQFF
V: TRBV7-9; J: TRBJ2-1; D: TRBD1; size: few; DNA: TGTGCCAGCAGCTTAGGAGGCCGGGACAGGGCCTACCAAAGCTCCTACAATGAGCAGTTCTTC; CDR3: CASSLGGRDRAYQSSYNEQFF
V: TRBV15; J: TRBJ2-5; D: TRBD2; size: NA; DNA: TGTGCCACCAGCAGAGATTCCGACCTAGCGGGAACTGTAATCCAAGAGACCCAGTACTTC; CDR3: CATSRDSDLAGTVIQETQYF
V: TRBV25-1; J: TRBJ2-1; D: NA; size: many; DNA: TGTGCCAGCAGTGAGGGAGGACAGGACTACAATGAGCAGTTCTTC; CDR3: CASSEGGQDYNEQFF
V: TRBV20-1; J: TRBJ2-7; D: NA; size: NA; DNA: TGCAGTGCTAGAGGGACACTCTCCTACGAGCAGTACTTC; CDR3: CSARGTLSYEQYF
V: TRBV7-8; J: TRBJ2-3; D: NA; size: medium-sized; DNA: TGTGCCAGCAGCGGGCCCTTGACGGCGACTAGCACAGATACGCAGTATTTT; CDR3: CASSGPLTATSTDTQYF
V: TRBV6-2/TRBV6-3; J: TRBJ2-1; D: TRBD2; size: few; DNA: TGTGCCAGCGGACCGAATAGCGGGAGGGCACCCAATGAGCAGTTCTTC; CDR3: CASGPNSGRAPNEQFF
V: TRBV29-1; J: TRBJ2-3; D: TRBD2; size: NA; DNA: TGCAGCGGGCGGGGGGGTCGGCCAGATACGCAGTATTTT; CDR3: CSGRGGRPDTQYF
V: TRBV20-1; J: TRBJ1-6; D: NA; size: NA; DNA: TGCAGTGCTAGAGATACGGCAGGTTCACCCCTCCACTTT; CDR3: CSARDTAGSPLHF
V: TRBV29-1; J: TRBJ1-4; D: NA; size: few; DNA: TGCAGCGTTGAAGTAAATCCGGGTGAAAAACTGTTTTTT; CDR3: CSVEVNPGEKLFF
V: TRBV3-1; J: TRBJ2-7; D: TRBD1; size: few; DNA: TGTGCCAGCAAGGGGGCCCACGAGCAGTACTTC; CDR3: CASKGAHEQYF
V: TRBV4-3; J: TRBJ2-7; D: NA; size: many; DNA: TGCGCCAGCAGCCAAGATGTCGAGCGGACCTCCTACGAGCAGTACTTC; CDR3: CASSQDVERTSYEQYF
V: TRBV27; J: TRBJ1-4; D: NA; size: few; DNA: TGTGCCAGCAGTGCTGACAGCGAGAATGAAAAACTGTTTTTT; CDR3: CASSADSENEKLFF
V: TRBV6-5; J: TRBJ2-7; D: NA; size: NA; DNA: TGTGCCAGCAGGGCGACGAACTCCTACGAGCAGTACTTC; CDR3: CASRATNSYEQYF
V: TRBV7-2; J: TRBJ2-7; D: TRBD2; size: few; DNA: TGTGCCAGCAGCCCGACGGGGGGGCTAGCGGGAGTCGAGCAGTACTTC; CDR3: CASSPTGGLAGVEQYF
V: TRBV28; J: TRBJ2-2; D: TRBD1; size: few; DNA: TGTGCCAGCAGATTAGACAGGGGGATCACCGGGGAGCTGTTTTTT; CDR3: CASRLDRGITGELFF
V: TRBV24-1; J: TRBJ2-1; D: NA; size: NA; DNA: TGTGACACCAGTGATTTGGGGGACCGGGGTAGGAATGAGCAGTTCTTC; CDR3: CDTSDLGDRGRNEQFF
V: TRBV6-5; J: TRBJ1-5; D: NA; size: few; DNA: TGTGCCAGCAGAGACGACAAAAATAGCAATCAGCCCCAGCATTTT; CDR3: CASRDDKNSNQPQHF
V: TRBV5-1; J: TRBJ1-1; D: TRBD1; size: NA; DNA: TGCGCCAGCAGCTTGGCTCGGTGGGACAGGGATTGGAACACTGAAGCTTTCTTT; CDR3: CASSLARWDRDWNTEAFF
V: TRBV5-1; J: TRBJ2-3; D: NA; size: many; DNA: TGCGCCAGCAGCTTGGACAGACTAACAGATACGCAGTATTTT; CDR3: CASSLDRLTDTQYF
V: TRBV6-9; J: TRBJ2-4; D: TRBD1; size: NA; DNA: TGTGCCAGCAGTTATAATCCGGGGGACAGGGGGCGAGGCTCGGACATTCAGTACTTC; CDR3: CASSYNPGDRGRGSDIQYF
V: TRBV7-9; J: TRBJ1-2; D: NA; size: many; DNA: TGTGCCAGCAGCTTGGGGTTGGAGGGCTACACCTTC; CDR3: CASSLGLEGYTF
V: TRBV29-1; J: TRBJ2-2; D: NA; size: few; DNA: TGCAGCGTTGTGGTTGCTATCGCGAACACCGGGGAGCTGTTTTTT; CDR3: CSVVVAIANTGELFF
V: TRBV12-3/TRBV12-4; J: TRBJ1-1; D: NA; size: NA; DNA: TGTGCCAGCAGCCTCAACAGAGCTTTCTTT; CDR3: CASSLNRAFF
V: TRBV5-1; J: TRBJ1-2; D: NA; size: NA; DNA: TGCGCCAGCAGCTCGGGACGGTCGAGGGATGGCTACACCTTC; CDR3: CASSSGRSRDGYTF
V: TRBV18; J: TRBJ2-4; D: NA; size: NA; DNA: TGTGCCAGCTCACCATCACGCCAGACTAAAAACATTCAGTACTTC; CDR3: CASSPSRQTKNIQYF
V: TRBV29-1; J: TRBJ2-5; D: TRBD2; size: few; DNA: TGCAGCGTTGAAACACCCTTAGCGGGAGAGACCCAGTACTTC; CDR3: CSVETPLAGETQYF
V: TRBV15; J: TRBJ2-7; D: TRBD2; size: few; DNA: TGTGCCACCAGCAGAGGAGGGACTACAAGGAACGAGCAGTACTTC; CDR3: CATSRGGTTRNEQYF
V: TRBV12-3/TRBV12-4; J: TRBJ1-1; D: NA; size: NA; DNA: TGTGCCAGCAGGGCAACCACCCCGAACACTGAAGCTTTCTTT; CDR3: CASRATTPNTEAFF
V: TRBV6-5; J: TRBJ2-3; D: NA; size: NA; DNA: TGTGCCAGCAGCTCTAGCCTCACAGATACGCAGTATTTT; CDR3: CASSSSLTDTQYF
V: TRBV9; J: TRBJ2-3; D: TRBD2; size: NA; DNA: TGTGCCAGCAGTCCCTCAGCGGGGGGGCTCGCAGATACGCAGTATTTT; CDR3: CASSPSAGGLADTQYF
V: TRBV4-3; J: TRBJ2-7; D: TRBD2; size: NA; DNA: TGCGCCAGCAGCCAAGATAGCGGGGTCTACTACGAGCAGTACTTC; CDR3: CASSQDSGVYYEQYF
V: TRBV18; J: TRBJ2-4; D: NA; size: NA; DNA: TGTGCCAGCTCACCCCCTAATGAGTACTTC; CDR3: CASSPPNEYF